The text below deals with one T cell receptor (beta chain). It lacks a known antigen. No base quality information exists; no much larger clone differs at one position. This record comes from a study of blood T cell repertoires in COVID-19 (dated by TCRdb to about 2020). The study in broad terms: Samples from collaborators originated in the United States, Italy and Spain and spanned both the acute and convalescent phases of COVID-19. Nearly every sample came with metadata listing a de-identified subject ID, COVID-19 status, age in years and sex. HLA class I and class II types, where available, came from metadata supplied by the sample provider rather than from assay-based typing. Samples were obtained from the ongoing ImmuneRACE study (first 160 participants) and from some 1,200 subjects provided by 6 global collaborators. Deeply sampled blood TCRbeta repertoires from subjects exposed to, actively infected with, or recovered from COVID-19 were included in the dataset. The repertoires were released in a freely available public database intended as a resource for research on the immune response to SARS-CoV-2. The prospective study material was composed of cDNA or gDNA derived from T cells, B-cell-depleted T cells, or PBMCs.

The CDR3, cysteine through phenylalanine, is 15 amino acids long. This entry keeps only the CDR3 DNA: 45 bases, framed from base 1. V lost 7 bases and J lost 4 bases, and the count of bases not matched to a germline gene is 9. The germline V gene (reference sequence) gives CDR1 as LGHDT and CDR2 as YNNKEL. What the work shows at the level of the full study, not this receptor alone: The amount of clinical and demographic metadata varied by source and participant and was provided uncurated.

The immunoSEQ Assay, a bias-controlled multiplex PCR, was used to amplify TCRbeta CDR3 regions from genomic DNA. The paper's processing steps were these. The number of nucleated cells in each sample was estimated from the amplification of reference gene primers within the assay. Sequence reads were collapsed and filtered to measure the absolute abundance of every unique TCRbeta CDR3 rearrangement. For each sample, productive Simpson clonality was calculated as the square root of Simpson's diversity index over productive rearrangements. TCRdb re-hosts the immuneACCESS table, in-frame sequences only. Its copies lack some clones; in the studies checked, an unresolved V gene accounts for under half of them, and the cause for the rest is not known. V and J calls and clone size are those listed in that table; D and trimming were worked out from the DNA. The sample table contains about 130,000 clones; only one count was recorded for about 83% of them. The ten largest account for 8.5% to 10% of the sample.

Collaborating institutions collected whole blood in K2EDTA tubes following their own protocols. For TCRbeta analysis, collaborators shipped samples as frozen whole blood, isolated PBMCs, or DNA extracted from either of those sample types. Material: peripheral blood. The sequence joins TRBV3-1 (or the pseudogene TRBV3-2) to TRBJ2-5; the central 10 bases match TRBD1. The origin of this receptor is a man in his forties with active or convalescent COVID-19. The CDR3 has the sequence CASTQGDRGGETQYF. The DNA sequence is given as TGTGCCAGCACCCAGGGGGACAGGGGAGGAGAGACCCAGTACTTC.